One and the same sample provided the 5 T cell receptor beta chains below, sequenced in a study of cytomegalovirus exposure and HLA in healthy donors. 13 Jbeta primers and 60 Vbeta primers were used for the PCR. TCRdb keeps only in-frame clones here, not all; method: immunoSEQ multiplex PCR. The data show 95,000 to 150,000 clones, 70% to 80% seen once. Material for sequencing was PBMCs. Receptor source: a woman between 50 and 59 years old in good health and CMV-seropositive.

The chain links TRBV4-1 to TRBJ1-5; TRBD1 aligns across 7 bases. Germline V lookup: CDR1 MGHRA, CDR2 YSYEKL. The CDR3 is made up of 18 amino acids. J gave up 4 bases and V 0 bases, and 12 bases lay outside the gene matches. This CDR3 is CASSQDYLGGGRNQPQHF. In nucleotides, the CDR3 is TGCGCCAGCAGCCAAGATTATTTAGGAGGGGGCCGGAATCAGCCCCAGCATTTT.

V and J are TRBV7-2 and TRBJ2-3; TRBD1 matches 7 bases. The CDR3 is 15 amino acids. Germline trimming cut 1 base from V and 2 bases from J; bases unmatched to any gene: 3. Germline assignment: CDR1 SGHTA and CDR2 FQGNSA. This chain's CDR3 is CASSLDRGNTDTQYF. CDR3 bases: TGTGCCAGCAGCTTAGACAGGGGTAACACAGATACGCAGTATTTT.

This clone was seen a single time. The chain employs TRBV18 and TRBJ2-3; the D gene is possibly TRBD2 (6 bases). The CDR3 is 13 amino acids. Trimming took 3 bases from V and 5 from J, leaving 9 bases between them. Germline V CDR1 and CDR2: KGHSH, LQKENI. CDR3 sequence reads: CASSPVSGDTQYF. DNA of the CDR3: TGTGCCAGCTCACCTGTTAGCGGAGATACGCAGTATTTT.

The V and J genes are TRBV7-2 and TRBJ2-7, with D tentatively TRBD2 (5 bases). V was pared by 5 bases and J by 0 bases, with 14 bases between. CDR1 SGHTA and CDR2 FQGNSA come from the germline V gene. This CDR3 spans 15 amino acids. The CDR3 bases are TGTGCCAGCAGCGTAGGCGGGTCAAGCTCCTACGAGCAGTACTTC. Amino acids: CASSVGGSSSYEQYF.

The J gene is TRBJ2-1, the V gene TRBV5-1; 9 bases match TRBD2. The germline gives CDR1 SGHRS, CDR2 YFSETQ. CDR3 length: 15 amino acids. Germline trimming cut 6 bases from V and 1 base from J; bases unmatched to any gene: 5. The CDR3 reads CASMVAGGSYNEQFF. The CDR3 DNA sequence: TGCGCCAGCATGGTGGCGGGAGGGTCCTACAATGAGCAGTTCTTC. Filled out from reference TRBV5-1 and TRBJ2-1, the complete variable domain reads KAGVTQTPRYLIKTRGQQVTLSCSPISGHRSVSWYQQTPGQGLQFLFEYFSETQRNKGNFPGRFSGRQFSNSRSEMNVSTLELGDSALYLCASMVAGGSYNEQFFGPGTRLTVL.